The rows below give T cell receptor beta chains drawn from one sample of a study of early T cells in non-severe SARS-CoV-2 infection. TCRdb reanalysed the 5' RACE reads using MiXCR and keeps one entry per CDR3 protein. This table holds 59,000 or so distinct CDR3 sequences, 10% to 15% found once. The sample was whole blood, taken at baseline. The receptor set was obtained from an adult who was a healthcare worker with PCR-confirmed SARS-CoV-2 infection or an uninfected control (not recorded which). CDR3s include the opening cysteine and the closing phenylalanine or tryptophan. The order of the fields is D gene, V gene, J gene, clone size, CDR3 protein, CDR3 DNA. The D gene is left open where the match is weak. Size is stated for part of the rows, as once, few or many counts, or as a class when the clone is expanded.

NA	TRBV28	TRBJ2-3	few	CASSPLLALGGTDTQYF	TGTGCCAGCAGTCCCCTACTAGCCTTGGGGGGCACAGATACGCAGTATTTT
NA	TRBV24-1	TRBJ2-1	few	CATSDGGQLAFNEQFF	TGTGCCACCAGTGATGGCGGACAGCTAGCTTTCAATGAGCAGTTCTTC
NA	TRBV6-6	TRBJ1-2	NA	CASRPPSLSPYGYTF	TGTGCCAGCAGACCACCTTCCCTCTCACCTTATGGCTACACCTTC
TRBD1	TRBV12-3/TRBV12-4	TRBJ2-5	NA	CASSRTGTGQETQYF	TGTGCCAGCAGCCGAACCGGGACAGGCCAAGAGACCCAGTACTTC
NA	TRBV11-2	TRBJ2-7	NA	CASSPGTFTYEQYF	TGTGCCAGCAGCCCAGGGACGTTTACCTACGAGCAGTACTTC
TRBD2	TRBV6-1	TRBJ2-1	NA	CASSSSGGTYNEQFF	TGTGCCAGCAGTTCTAGCGGGGGGACTTACAATGAGCAGTTCTTC
NA	TRBV7-2	TRBJ1-1	many	CASSFPTGGYFEAFF	TGTGCCAGCAGCTTCCCGACAGGCGGTTATTTTGAAGCTTTCTTT
NA	TRBV20-1	TRBJ2-7	NA	CSARPPGREGNEQYF	TGCAGTGCAAGACCGCCGGGTAGGGAAGGCAACGAGCAGTACTTC
NA	TRBV7-2	TRBJ2-7	NA	CASSLGRNSYEQYF	TGTGCCAGCAGCTTAGGGAGGAACTCCTACGAGCAGTACTTC
TRBD1	TRBV7-2	TRBJ2-3	NA	CASSPPTGGYRTDTQYF	TGTGCCAGCAGCCCCCCGACAGGGGGCTATCGGACAGATACGCAGTATTTT
NA	TRBV20-1	TRBJ2-2	NA	CSASRGGNTGELFF	TGCAGTGCTAGTAGGGGAGGGAACACCGGGGAGCTGTTTTTT
TRBD2	TRBV4-2	TRBJ2-3	many	CASSQDGPSGDTDTQYF	TGTGCCAGCAGCCAAGATGGGCCTAGCGGGGACACAGATACGCAGTATTTT
NA	TRBV12-3/TRBV12-4	TRBJ2-5	NA	CASSLETGYLETQYF	TGTGCCAGCAGTTTAGAAACAGGGTATTTAGAGACCCAGTACTTC
NA	TRBV29-1	TRBJ1-1	NA	CSATNTEAFF	TGCAGCGCCACGAACACTGAAGCTTTCTTT
NA	TRBV6-1	TRBJ2-3	few	CASSEVKSFWAADTQYF	TGTGCCAGCAGTGAAGTGAAAAGTTTTTGGGCGGCAGATACGCAGTATTTT
TRBD1	TRBV12-3/TRBV12-4	TRBJ1-2	few	CASRTGTGLGNYGYTF	TGTGCCAGCAGGACCGGGACAGGGTTAGGCAACTATGGCTACACCTTC
NA	TRBV9	TRBJ1-4	NA	CASSVVRDEKLFF	TGTGCCAGCAGCGTAGTTCGGGATGAAAAACTGTTTTTT
TRBD1	TRBV5-8	TRBJ1-1	NA	CASSPRTGRAFF	TGTGCCAGCAGCCCCCGGACAGGGCGAGCTTTCTTT
TRBD2	TRBV6-6	TRBJ2-1	many	CASKAGDYYNEQFF	TGTGCCAGCAAAGCGGGAGATTACTACAATGAGCAGTTCTTC
NA	TRBV7-2	TRBJ2-1	NA	CASSLDLSSYNEQFF	TGTGCCAGCAGCTTAGACTTAAGCTCCTACAATGAGCAGTTCTTC
TRBD1	TRBV12-3/TRBV12-4	TRBJ1-6	NA	CASSLVRQGDSPLHF	TGTGCCAGCAGTTTAGTTAGACAGGGGGATTCACCCCTCCACTTT
NA	TRBV18	TRBJ2-7	many	CASSPLSGSSYEQYF	TGTGCCAGCTCACCACTGTCAGGAAGCTCCTACGAGCAGTACTTC
NA	TRBV9	TRBJ2-3	NA	CASSVISHGSAGDTQYF	TGTGCCAGCAGCGTCATCTCCCATGGGTCAGCAGGAGATACGCAGTATTTT
TRBD1	TRBV20-1	TRBJ1-5	NA	CSAREDRGGQPQHF	TGCAGTGCTAGGGAAGACAGGGGAGGACAGCCCCAGCATTTT
TRBD2	TRBV7-8	TRBJ2-2	few	CASSSSLREGIVTGELFF	TGTGCCAGCAGCTCAAGTTTGAGGGAGGGGATAGTAACCGGGGAGCTGTTTTTT
NA	TRBV9	TRBJ2-6	many	CASSDDPDASGANVLTF	TGTGCCAGCAGCGACGACCCAGATGCCTCTGGGGCCAACGTCCTGACTTTC
NA	TRBV20-1	TRBJ2-7	few	CSARRDDQPRVYEQYF	TGCAGTGCCCGGAGAGATGATCAACCACGAGTTTACGAGCAGTACTTC
NA	TRBV19	TRBJ2-3	many	CASSSSVTDTQYF	TGTGCCAGTAGTTCGTCTGTCACAGATACGCAGTATTTT
NA	TRBV28	TRBJ2-5	few	CASRPNEAGAETQYF	TGTGCCAGCAGACCGAACGAAGCTGGGGCGGAGACCCAGTACTTC
NA	TRBV2	TRBJ1-4	NA	CASRGAVHEKLFF	TGTGCCAGCAGAGGCGCCGTCCACGAAAAACTGTTTTTT
NA	TRBV10-3	TRBJ1-1	NA	CAIPLNTEAFF	TGTGCCATTCCACTGAACACTGAAGCTTTCTTT
NA	TRBV7-2	TRBJ1-5	many	CASSSNRETNPVF	TGTGCCAGCAGTTCTAACAGGGAGACTAACCCCGTTTTT
NA	TRBV18	TRBJ2-5	few	CASSPRLESTQYF	TGTGCCAGCTCACCACGCTTGGAGAGTACCCAGTACTTC
NA	TRBV10-1	TRBJ1-6	many	CASSDSGASGNSPLHF	TGCGCCAGCAGTGATTCCGGGGCATCGGGTAATTCACCCCTCCACTTT
TRBD1	TRBV5-8	TRBJ2-7	few	CASNSGQGAYEQYF	TGTGCCAGCAACTCGGGACAGGGGGCATACGAGCAGTACTTC
TRBD2	TRBV6-2/TRBV6-3	TRBJ2-2	few	CASSRTGLVPGELFF	TGTGCCAGCAGTAGGACGGGACTAGTCCCCGGGGAGCTGTTTTTT
TRBD2	TRBV29-1	TRBJ2-1	NA	CSVVLGTSVDEQFF	TGCAGCGTTGTCCTTGGGACTAGTGTCGATGAGCAGTTCTTC
TRBD2	TRBV6-2/TRBV6-3	TRBJ2-2	NA	CASSYLIAGEGTGELFF	TGTGCCAGCAGTTACTTAATAGCGGGAGAGGGAACCGGGGAGCTGTTTTTT
NA	TRBV5-6	TRBJ2-1	many	CASSLSSFDEQFF	TGTGCCAGCAGCTTGTCCAGTTTCGACGAGCAGTTCTTC
NA	TRBV4-2	TRBJ2-1	many	CASSQEAGPGNEQFF	TGTGCCAGCAGCCAAGAGGCGGGTCCCGGGAATGAGCAGTTCTTC
NA	TRBV4-2	TRBJ1-2	once	CASSQESAGYTF	TGTGCCAGCAGCCAAGAATCTGCTGGCTACACCTTC
NA	TRBV19	TRBJ2-5	NA	CASSIGVKVVETQYF	TGTGCCAGTAGTATCGGTGTCAAGGTCGTAGAGACCCAGTACTTC
TRBD1	TRBV7-6	TRBJ2-5	NA	CAGSKGTAKETQYF	TGTGCCGGCTCCAAGGGGACAGCTAAAGAGACCCAGTACTTC
NA	TRBV5-1	TRBJ1-4	few	CASSLDSLNEKLFF	TGCGCCAGCAGCTTAGACAGTCTTAATGAAAAACTGTTTTTT
NA	TRBV27	TRBJ1-1	few	CASSRQERYRTEAFF	TGTGCCAGCAGCCGACAGGAACGCTATCGGACTGAAGCTTTCTTT
NA	TRBV12-3/TRBV12-4	TRBJ2-3	few	CASSDLGDTQYF	TGTGCCAGCAGTGATTTGGGGGATACGCAGTATTTT
NA	TRBV12-3/TRBV12-4	TRBJ2-5	NA	CASSLYTGHQETQYF	TGTGCCAGCAGTTTATACACAGGGCATCAAGAGACCCAGTACTTC
TRBD1	TRBV7-2	TRBJ2-1	NA	CASSIRTGMNEQFF	TGTGCCAGCAGCATCCGGACAGGGATGAATGAGCAGTTCTTC
NA	TRBV12-3/TRBV12-4	TRBJ1-4	many	CASSDSENEKLFF	TGTGCCAGCAGTGACAGTGAGAATGAAAAACTGTTTTTT
TRBD2	TRBV7-9	TRBJ2-1	NA	CASSQGTSESEQFF	TGTGCCAGCAGCCAAGGGACTAGCGAGAGTGAGCAGTTCTTC
TRBD1	TRBV11-2	TRBJ2-7	NA	CASSPGQGLSGSSYEQYF	TGTGCCAGCAGCCCGGGACAGGGACTTTCGGGCAGCTCCTACGAGCAGTACTTC
NA	TRBV30	TRBJ1-1	many	CAWSPLEGINTEAFF	TGTGCCTGGAGTCCCTTGGAGGGGATTAACACTGAAGCTTTCTTT
TRBD1	TRBV6-2/TRBV6-3	TRBJ2-4	NA	CASSYSLDRGAKNIQYF	TGTGCCAGCAGTTACTCCCTCGACAGGGGAGCCAAAAACATTCAGTACTTC
NA	TRBV19	TRBJ2-1	NA	CASRHAGDEQFF	TGTGCCAGTAGACACGCAGGCGATGAGCAGTTCTTC
NA	TRBV28	TRBJ2-7	few	CASSFGGPDGQYF	TGTGCCAGCAGTTTCGGCGGGCCCGACGGGCAGTACTTC
NA	TRBV6-6	TRBJ2-7	few	CASSYLSGGSYEQYF	TGTGCCAGCAGTTACTTATCCGGGGGCAGTTACGAGCAGTACTTC
TRBD2	TRBV5-1	TRBJ2-5	NA	CASSPRTSGGRETQYF	TGCGCCAGCAGCCCCCGGACTAGCGGGGGCCGGGAGACCCAGTACTTC